Here is one T cell receptor (beta chain) with its context. The antigen is unknown. Repertoires were generated with immunoSEQ multiplex PCR, while TCRdb's copy carries only in-frame clones and drops some. The sample has more than 250,000 clones, over 90% seen once. The trim removed 6 bases at V and 4 bases at J, leaving 3 bases unmatched. This CDR3 has 13 amino acids. This specimen belongs to a study of T cell responses to AZD1222 COVID-19 vaccine. Points from the study as a whole: At baseline, seropositivity was found in only a handful of AZD1222 recipients. No repertoire was sampled before or during the peak T cell response, only after it. Compared with day 0, the breadth and depth of the Spike-specific TCR repertoire rose significantly after two doses of AZD1222. Donors, mostly white British, included more females; clonal diversity was possibly underestimated.

The clonotype originates from an adult in good health. The V call is TRBV12-3 or TRBV12-4, the J call TRBJ1-5; 7 bases are shared with TRBD1. The sample consisted of peripheral blood, taken on day 0 of AZD1222 vaccination. CDR3 residues: CASRQQGNQPQHF. The DNA of the CDR3 is TGTGCCAGCAGACAACAGGGGAATCAGCCCCAGCATTTT.